The present TCR beta chain was sequenced within a study of blood T cell repertoires in COVID-19. Looking at the study overall: Sample material is recorded as cDNA or gDNA derived from T cells, B-cell-depleted T cells, or PBMCs.

Germline CDR1 is GTSNPN and CDR2 is SVGIG (reference sequence). Between the trimmed V and J ends, which lost 0 bases and 10 bases, there was a span of 19 bases. The CDR3 runs to 15 residues. Per the study methods: The authors estimated nucleated cell counts from reference gene primer amplification. Using immunoSEQ multiplex PCR, the repertoire was profiled, and TCRdb retains in-frame clones only, with some absent. The V and J calls and the clone size are those of that table, but D and trimming were determined from the DNA. The table records roughly 97,000 clones, about 90% of them present only once. V and J are TRBV30 and TRBJ2-1, with a possible D match to TRBD1 (8 bases). The sequenced sample was peripheral blood. The TCR comes from a man in his fifties or sixties with acute or convalescent COVID-19. The CDR3 protein is CAWSVSRTRTGEQFF. CDR3 nucleotide sequence: TGTGCCTGGAGTGTATCGCGGACTAGGACAGGGGAGCAGTTCTTC.